The present TCR beta chain was sequenced within a study of response to subunit inactivated influenza vaccine. Trimming pared 6 bases from V and 0 bases from J, leaving 14 bases between. The CDR3 spans 15 residues. CDR1 is DFQATT, CDR2 SNEGSKA, per germline (reference sequence). This clonotype was counted a single time. TCRdb ran MiXCR on the RT-PCR reads and lists one entry per CDR3 protein. Among under 200,000 distinct CDR3 sequences listed, around 12% were seen once. These data also featured in a second study, about T cells expressing NK-cell markers. From that study: cDNA encoding TCR beta was synthesized via 5'RACE template switching incorporating UMIs.

This sample comprised CD8+ T cells sorted from PBMCs, obtained 12 days after vaccination. This receptor was identified in a man aged 50-59 years who received an inactivated influenza vaccine. This sequence joins TRBV20-1 and TRBJ2-2, with D hard to call. The DNA of the CDR3 is TGCAGTGCCGTCCAAAAAGGGCCGAACACCGGGGAGCTGTTTTTT. It encodes CSAVQKGPNTGELFF.